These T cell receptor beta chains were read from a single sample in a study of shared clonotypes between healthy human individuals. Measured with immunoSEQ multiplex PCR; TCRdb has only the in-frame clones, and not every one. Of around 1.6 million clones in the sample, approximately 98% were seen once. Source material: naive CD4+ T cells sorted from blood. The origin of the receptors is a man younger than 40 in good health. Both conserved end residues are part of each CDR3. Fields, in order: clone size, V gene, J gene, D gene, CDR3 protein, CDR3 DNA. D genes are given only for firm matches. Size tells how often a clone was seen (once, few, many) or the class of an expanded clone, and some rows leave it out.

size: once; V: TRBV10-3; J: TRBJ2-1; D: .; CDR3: CATGAYNEQFF; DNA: TGTGCCACTGGGGCGTACAATGAGCAGTTCTTC
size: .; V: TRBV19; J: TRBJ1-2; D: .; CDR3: CASSTRRAGRYTF; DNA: TGTGCCAGTAGTACCCGTAGAGCCGGGCGCTACACCTTC
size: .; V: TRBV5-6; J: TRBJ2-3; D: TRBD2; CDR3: CASSGLAGGPGTDTQYF; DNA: TGTGCCAGCAGTGGACTAGCGGGAGGGCCAGGCACAGATACGCAGTATTTT
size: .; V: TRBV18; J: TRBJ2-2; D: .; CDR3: CASSPGYDELFF; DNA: TGTGCCAGCTCACCAGGGTACGACGAGCTGTTTTTT
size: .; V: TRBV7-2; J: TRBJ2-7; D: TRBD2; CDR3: CASSLGVGRGLGQYF; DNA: TGTGCCAGCAGCTTAGGAGTCGGGAGGGGTTTAGGGCAGTACTTC
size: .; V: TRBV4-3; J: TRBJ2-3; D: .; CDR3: CASSQGDPRGYNTDTQYF; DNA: TGCGCCAGCAGCCAGGGCGACCCTCGAGGTTACAACACAGATACGCAGTATTTT
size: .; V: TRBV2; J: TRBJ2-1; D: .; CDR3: CASIRDRGDEQFF; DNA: TGTGCCAGCATCAGGGACCGTGGCGATGAGCAGTTCTTC
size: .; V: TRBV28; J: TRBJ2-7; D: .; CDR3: CASSLTFREVYEQYF; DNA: TGTGCCAGCAGTTTGACGTTCAGGGAGGTATACGAGCAGTACTTC
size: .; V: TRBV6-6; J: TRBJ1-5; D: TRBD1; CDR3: CASRSGQGNQPQHF; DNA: TGTGCCAGCAGATCGGGACAGGGGAATCAGCCCCAGCATTTT
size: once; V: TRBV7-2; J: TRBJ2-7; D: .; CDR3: CASSSQWGSSYEQYF; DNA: TGTGCCAGCAGCTCACAATGGGGGAGCTCCTACGAGCAGTACTTC
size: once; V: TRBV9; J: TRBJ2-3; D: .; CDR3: CASSVRSGRGLREDTQYF; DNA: TGTGCCAGCAGCGTAAGGAGCGGTAGGGGACTCCGGGAAGATACGCAGTATTTT
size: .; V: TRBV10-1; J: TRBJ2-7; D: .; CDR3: CASSPMGNEQYF; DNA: TGCGCCAGCAGTCCTATGGGAAACGAGCAGTACTTC
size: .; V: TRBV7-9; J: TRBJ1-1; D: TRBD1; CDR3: CASSLWDRGTEAFF; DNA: TGTGCCAGCAGCTTATGGGACAGGGGCACTGAAGCTTTCTTT
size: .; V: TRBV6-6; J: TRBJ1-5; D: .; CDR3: CASSPERQANQPQHF; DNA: TGTGCCAGCAGCCCCGAGAGACAGGCAAATCAGCCCCAGCATTTT
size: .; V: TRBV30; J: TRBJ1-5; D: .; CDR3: CAWSRDTLSNQPQHF; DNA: TGTGCCTGGAGTAGGGACACGCTTAGCAATCAGCCCCAGCATTTT
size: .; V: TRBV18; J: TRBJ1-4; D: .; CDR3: CASSAARRTNEKLFF; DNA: TGTGCCAGCTCAGCGGCCAGGAGGACTAATGAAAAACTGTTTTTT
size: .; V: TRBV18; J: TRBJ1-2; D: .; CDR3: CASSPSGGYTF; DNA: TGTGCCAGCTCACCGAGCGGTGGCTACACCTTC
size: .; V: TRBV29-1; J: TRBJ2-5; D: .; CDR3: CSVGSVEDFQETQYF; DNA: TGCAGCGTTGGGAGTGTAGAGGACTTCCAAGAGACCCAGTACTTC
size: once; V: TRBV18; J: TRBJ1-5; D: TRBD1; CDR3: CASSPGQAGNQPQHF; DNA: TGTGCCAGCTCACCCGGACAGGCGGGCAATCAGCCCCAGCATTTT
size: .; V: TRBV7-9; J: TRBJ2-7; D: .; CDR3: CASSLAAVDYEQYF; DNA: TGTGCCAGCAGCTTAGCGGCCGTAGACTACGAGCAGTACTTC
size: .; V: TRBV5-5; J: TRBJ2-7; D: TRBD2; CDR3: CASSLISGRAAYEQYF; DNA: TGTGCCAGCAGCTTGATCAGCGGGAGGGCCGCCTACGAGCAGTACTTC
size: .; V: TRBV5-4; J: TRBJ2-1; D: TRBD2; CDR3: CASSLELAGAYNEQFF; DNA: TGTGCCAGCAGCTTGGAGCTAGCGGGAGCCTACAATGAGCAGTTCTTC
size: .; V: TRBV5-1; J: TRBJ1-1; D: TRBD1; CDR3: CASRPDRAFTEAFF; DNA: TGCGCCAGCCGTCCCGACAGGGCCTTTACTGAAGCTTTCTTT
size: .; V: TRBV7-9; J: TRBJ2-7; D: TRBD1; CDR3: CASSFGQGVYEQYF; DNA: TGTGCCAGCAGCTTTGGCCAGGGGGTGTACGAGCAGTACTTC